This T cell receptor beta chain was sequenced for a study of post-analysis software for immune sequencing data. The overall study: Multiple sclerosis in the patients followed relapsing-remitting, secondary progressive and progressive-relapsing courses. Study observations and caveats: About five TRBV segments were more frequent in patients than controls; TRBV5-6, TRBV5-1 and TRBV20-1 belonged to this group.

With respect to this clonotype: Its target is not known.

Looked up from germline, CDR1 is SGHTA and CDR2 is FQGNSA. The V and J ends lost 5 bases and 7 bases, in that order; junction bases with no gene match: 11. This CDR3 is built from 16 residues. The library was made from cDNA and included unique molecular identifiers. When about 0.9 to 10 million T cells were used, they gave hundreds of thousands of cDNA molecules. TCRdb analysed the PCR reads with MiXCR anew, one entry per CDR3 protein. The sample lists 350,000 to 450,000 distinct CDR3 sequences; about 39% were seen once. Sequencing was done on a sample of blood. The clonotype was recovered from a girl aged 2 to 10 with multiple sclerosis. V and J are TRBV7-2 and TRBJ2-5, with TRBD2 matching 12 bases. CDR3 in DNA: TGTGCCAGCAGCCTGACTAGCGGGAGAGGTGGGGGGACCCAGTACTTC. Translation gives CASSLTSGRGGGTQYF.